The 25 T cell receptor beta chains listed next were all sequenced from one sample in a study of cytomegalovirus exposure and HLA in healthy donors. Clones were sequenced by immunoSEQ multiplex PCR, and TCRdb holds only the in-frame ones, with some missing. The data contain more than 95,000 clones, around 90% of them singletons. Material for sequencing was PBMCs. These receptors were taken from a woman between 18 and 29 years old in good health and CMV-seronegative.

The chain recombines TRBV9 with TRBJ2-7; 7 nucleotides line up with TRBD2. The CDR3 runs 15 residues. Losses at the gene ends were 3 bases for V and 3 bases for J; bases not matched to a gene: 9. From germline, CDR1 is SGDLS and CDR2 YYNGEE. The CDR3, as DNA: TGTGCCAGCAGCGGAGGGACTAACCCCCACTACGAGCAGTACTTC. Translation: CASSGGTNPHYEQYF.

The V call is TRBV6-1, the J call TRBJ2-7; 9 bases map to TRBD1. Germline CDR1 and CDR2: MNHNS and SASEGT. CDR3 length equals 13 residues. After removal of 7 bases from V and 6 bases from J, the junction contained 7 bases not matched to a gene. The DNA for the CDR3 is TGTGCCAGCACCCGGGACAGGGACGGCGAGCAGTACTTC. It yields the protein CASTRDRDGEQYF.

The chain has TRBV28 and TRBJ1-2; possible D gene TRBD1, 6 bases. V shed 6 bases and J shed 0 bases, with 8 bases lying between them. CDR3 length: 13 residues. The germline V gene has CDR1 MDHEN and CDR2 SYDVKM. CDR3 in amino acids: CASRDSSNYGYTF. CDR3 sequence (DNA): TGTGCCAGCAGGGACAGTTCTAACTATGGCTACACCTTC.

CDR3 loop: CASSLGGSSPYEQYF. As DNA, the CDR3 is TGTGCCAGCAGCTTGGGCGGGAGCTCCCCCTACGAGCAGTACTTC. The chain has TRBV5-5 and TRBJ2-7; 7 positions match TRBD2. Germline CDR1 and CDR2: SGHKS and YYEKEE (reference sequence). The CDR3 is 15 residues long. The trim removed 0 bases at V and 2 bases at J, leaving 5 bases unmatched. The full variable domain, its missing parts supplied by reference TRBV5-5 and TRBJ2-7, is DAGVTQSPTHLIKTRGQQVTLRCSPISGHKSVSWYQQVLGQGPQFIFQYYEKEERGRGNFPDRFSARQFPNYSSELNVNALLLGDSALYLCASSLGGSSPYEQYFGPGTRLTVT.

The CDR3 region is CASSEWREDTDTQYF. The CDR3 nucleotides read TGTGCCAGCAGTGAATGGCGGGAAGACACAGATACGCAGTATTTT. The chain combines TRBV25-1 with TRBJ2-3, with D possibly matching TRBD2 (6 bases). The CDR3 has 15 amino acids. V lost 1 base, J lost 2 bases, and 10 bases lay in between. The V gene's germline CDR1 is MGHDK and CDR2 SYGVNS. The full variable domain, rest sourced from reference TRBV25-1 and TRBJ2-3, is EADIYQTPRYLVIGTGKKITLECSQTMGHDKMYWYQQDPGMELHLIHYSYGVNSTEKGDLSSESTVSRIRTEHFPLTLESARPSHTSQYLCASSEWREDTDTQYFGPGTRLTVL.

The rearrangement joins TRBV7-2 to TRBJ2-5; D uncertain. V was pared by 4 bases and J by 1 base, with 10 bases between. CDR3 size: 14 residues. The V gene's germline CDR1 is SGHTA and CDR2 FQGNSA. The CDR3 DNA reads as TGTGCCAGCAGCTCCCAAATTTCCCAAGAGACCCAGTACTTC. Protein product: CASSSQISQETQYF.

This clone was seen only a few times. The chain links TRBV5-4 to TRBJ2-2; TRBD1 agrees at 9 bases. J lost 7 bases, V lost 0 bases, and 7 bases had no gene match. This CDR3 contains 16 residues. The V gene's germline CDR1 is SGHNT and CDR2 YYREEE (reference sequence). The CDR3 DNA reads as TGTGCCAGCAGCTTGGATACAGGGGGCGAGAACGGGGAGCTGTTTTTT. This translates into CASSLDTGGENGELFF.

The chain has TRBV19 and TRBJ2-6; 9 nucleotides agree with TRBD2. The CDR3 spans 16 residues. Germline assignment: CDR1 LNHDA and CDR2 SQIVND (reference sequence). Germline trimming cut 9 bases from V and 2 bases from J; bases unmatched to any gene: 8. The CDR3 DNA sequence: TGTGCCAGCCGCAACGCGGGAGGGCCTGGGGCCAACGTCCTGACTTTC. This translates into CASRNAGGPGANVLTF.

The chain joins TRBV4-2 to TRBJ2-7; 8 bases map to TRBD2. The CDR3 length is 17 residues. The V segment lost 1 base and the J segment 5 bases; nucleotides outside the gene matches: 13. Per germline, CDR1 LGHNA and CDR2 YNFKEQ. The CDR3 region is CASSQVGRKRELHEQYF. The CDR3 DNA sequence: TGTGCCAGCAGCCAAGTAGGTCGCAAGCGGGAGTTGCACGAGCAGTACTTC.

The chain recombines TRBV7-9 with TRBJ2-5; TRBD1 might be the D (6 bases). Germline V gives CDR1 SEHNR, CDR2 FQNEAQ (reference sequence). The CDR3 is made up of 14 amino acids. V was trimmed by 5 bases and J by 2 bases, leaving 12 bases between them. In nucleotides, the CDR3 is TGTGCCAGCAGCCACACGGACAGACAAGAGACCCAGTACTTC. The encoded protein is CASSHTDRQETQYF.

The table lists this clone with a count of one. The chain links TRBV29-1 to TRBJ1-2, with TRBD1 identical over 9 bases. CDR3 size: 16 residues. V lost 0 bases to trimming and J lost 6 bases; unmatched junction nucleotides: 11. CDR1 and CDR2 (germline): SQVTM, ANQGSEA. The DNA for the CDR3 is TGCAGCGTTGAAGATCGTCCCGGGACAGGGTTTGATGGCTACACCTTC. Its protein product is CSVEDRPGTGFDGYTF. Full variable domain (remainder filled in from reference TRBV29-1 and TRBJ1-2): SAVISQKPSRDICQRGTSLTIQCQVDSQVTMMFWYRQQPGQSLTLIATANQGSEATYESGFVIDKFPISRPNLTFSTLTVSNMSPEDSSIYLCSVEDRPGTGFDGYTFGSGTRLTVV.

The rearrangement links TRBV5-1 to TRBJ1-4; 8 positions match TRBD1. The CDR3 loop spans 15 amino acids. Trimming cost V 4 bases and J 7 bases; bases outside gene matches: 9. CDR1 SGHRS and CDR2 YFSETQ come from the germline V gene. The CDR3 is CASSPGQGASEKLFF. CDR3 DNA sequence: TGCGCCAGCAGCCCGGGGCAGGGGGCGAGTGAAAAACTGTTTTTT.

V and J are TRBV7-9 and TRBJ2-5; 9 bases match TRBD2. This CDR3 has 15 amino acids. With V trimmed by 1 base and J by 4 bases, 4 bases remained unmatched. The germline V gene has CDR1 SEHNR and CDR2 FQNEAQ (reference sequence). CDR3 DNA: TGTGCCAGCAGCTTAGTTGGTAGCGGGAGAGAGACCCAGTACTTC. Its protein product is CASSLVGSGRETQYF.

The CDR3 bases are TGTGCCAGTAGAGCTACGGACAGGGGGCTTTTGAATCAGCCCCAGCATTTT. Protein sequence: CASRATDRGLLNQPQHF. The rearrangement uses TRBV19 and TRBJ1-5; 11 bases map to TRBD1. V was pared by 6 bases and J by 4 bases, with 11 bases of the junction left unmatched. Per the germline V gene, CDR1 is LNHDA and CDR2 is SQIVND (reference sequence). This CDR3 region has 17 residues.

This chain connects TRBV4-1 to TRBJ2-5, with D possibly matching TRBD2 (5 bases). The ends were cut back, 6 bases at V and 5 bases at J, with 10 bases in the middle. The germline V gene encodes CDR1 MGHRA and CDR2 YSYEKL. The CDR3 runs 12 residues. CDR3: CASRGSQETQYF. CDR3 nucleotides: TGCGCCAGCAGAGGGAGCCAGGAGACCCAGTACTTC.

The chain links TRBV11-3 to TRBJ1-1, with TRBD1 matching over 10 bases. The V gene's germline CDR1 is SGHNT and CDR2 YENEEA. The CDR3 sequence is 14 residues long. Trimming removed 5 bases from V and 8 bases from J; junction bases left unmatched: 8. The CDR3 is CASSGRDRGREAFF. The CDR3 DNA sequence: TGTGCCAGCAGCGGCCGGGACAGGGGAAGAGAAGCTTTCTTT.

The chain has TRBV7-9 and TRBJ2-1; D is possibly TRBD1 (6 bases). V lost 7 bases, J lost 7 bases, and 14 bases lay in between. The CDR3 spans 13 residues. The germline CDR1 and CDR2 sequences are SEHNR and FQNEAQ (reference sequence). The CDR3 sequence: CASNMAGVNEQFF. CDR3 sequence (DNA): TGTGCCAGCAACATGGCAGGGGTGAATGAGCAGTTCTTC.

The J gene is TRBJ2-2, the V gene TRBV11-2, with 9 bases matching TRBD2. The CDR3 contains 16 residues. With 5 bases clipped from V and 7 bases from J, the junction kept 11 bases outside the gene matches. The germline CDR1 and CDR2 sequences are SGHAT and FQNNGV. For the CDR3, the DNA is TGTGCCAGCAGCGAGCCGGCGGGAGGGTCGGTCGGGGAGCTGTTTTTT. This encodes CASSEPAGGSVGELFF.

V and J are TRBV11-2 and TRBJ1-2; 10 bases map to TRBD1. The CDR3 runs 17 residues. The V and J ends lost 4 bases and 8 bases, in that order; junction bases with no gene match: 16. Germline V CDR1 and CDR2: SGHAT, FQNNGV. CDR3 sequence (DNA): TGTGCCAGCAGCTGGGGACAGGGGAATACGTACTCGGAAGGCTACACCTTC. Its translation: CASSWGQGNTYSEGYTF.

This chain uses TRBV15 with TRBJ1-2; 8 nucleotides align to TRBD1. CDR3 length: 17 residues. Germline V gene lookup returns CDR1 LNHNV and CDR2 YYDKDF (reference sequence). The V and J ends lost 3 bases and 5 bases, in that order; junction bases with no gene match: 14. The CDR3 loop reads CATSRDVYGTGGYGYTF. The CDR3 nucleotides are TGTGCCACCAGCAGGGATGTTTATGGGACAGGAGGATATGGCTACACCTTC.

V usage is TRBV14 and J usage is TRBJ2-7, with D possibly being TRBD1 (5 bases). The germline V and J ends were trimmed by 3 bases and 2 bases, with 11 bases remaining between them. This CDR3 contains 14 residues. The germline V gene has CDR1 SGHDN and CDR2 FVKESK. CDR3 residues: CASSQGQGPYEQYF. CDR3 coding DNA: TGTGCCAGCAGCCAGGGTCAGGGCCCCTACGAGCAGTACTTC.

This clone was seen once. This chain connects TRBV7-9 to TRBJ2-7; possible D gene TRBD1, 6 bases. Germline CDR1 and CDR2: SEHNR and FQNEAQ (reference sequence). The CDR3 runs 15 residues. Trimming took off 5 bases at V and 2 bases at J, with 16 bases between the two ends. CDR3 sequence (DNA): TGTGCCAGCAGCGAAGGGGGTGTGGGGCCCTACGAGCAGTACTTC. The encoded protein is CASSEGGVGPYEQYF.

The chain joins TRBV2 to TRBJ2-5; TRBD1 matches at 9 bases. The CDR3 sequence is 15 residues long. Germline V gene data show CDR1 as SNHLY and CDR2 as FYNNEI. The J segment lost 5 bases and the V segment lost 4 bases, leaving 8 bases of the junction unmatched. CDR3 sequence: CASSGRDRAVETQYF. The CDR3 bases are TGTGCCAGCAGTGGCCGGGACAGGGCAGTGGAGACCCAGTACTTC.

The chain carries TRBV19 and TRBJ1-1; TRBD1 might be the D (6 bases). This CDR3 has 14 residues. Germline V gene lookup returns CDR1 LNHDA and CDR2 SQIVND (reference sequence). Trimming removed 6 bases from V and 0 bases from J, with 11 bases in between. The CDR3 sequence: CASRQDSMNTEAFF. The CDR3 DNA follows: TGTGCCAGTAGACAGGACAGCATGAACACTGAAGCTTTCTTT.

The CDR3 here is CASSLLPPGQGTDTQYF. In nucleotides, the CDR3 is TGTGCCAGCAGCCTCCTCCCTCCGGGACAGGGTACAGATACGCAGTATTTT. The chain combines TRBV7-8 with TRBJ2-3, with 9 nucleotides matching TRBD1. This CDR3 is 17 amino acids long. Trimming took 5 bases from V and 3 from J; bases not matched to a gene: 12. Germline V gene sequence: CDR1 SGHVS, CDR2 FQNEAQ.